This T cell receptor (beta chain) was documented in a study of T cells in Graves' hyperthyroidism and ophthalmopathy. From RNA transcripts, TCR beta CDR3 regions were amplified. The primer set for the first-round RT-PCR of the TCR CDR3 was HTBI. One entry per CDR3 protein results from TCRdb running MiXCR on the multiplex PCR reads. The sample yields 800,000 or so distinct CDR3 sequences, 38% seen once. Study results and limitations: The model anticipated ophthalmopathy a median around six months pre-onset.

Hyperthyroidism was newly diagnosed in patients aged 18 to 65 (duration under 2 months). Comments on this clonotype: Its antigen is still unknown.

The CDR3 extends over 15 amino acids. The germline V and J ends were trimmed by 2 bases and 5 bases, with 11 bases remaining between them. Germline CDR1 reads SGHRS; CDR2 reads YFSETQ. The TCR comes from a man aged 18 to 30 with Graves' hyperthyroidism. The rearrangement links TRBV5-1 to TRBJ1-6; the D is unclear. The sample was blood. CDR3 residues: CASSFGIDNNSPLHF. The CDR3 coding sequence is TGCGCCAGCAGCTTCGGAATCGACAATAATTCACCCCTCCACTTT.